The 32 T cell receptor beta chains listed next were all sequenced from one sample in a study of PD-1 blockade in classical Hodgkin lymphoma. The method was immunoSEQ multiplex PCR; TCRdb's version includes in-frame clones alone and lacks a portion of them. The table has under 60,000 clones, around 86% seen once. Stated time point: cycle 4 day 1 (C4D1), after 6 weeks of nivolumab. Every patient had relapsed following autologous stem cell transplantation, and cohorts differed in brentuximab vedotin exposure. This material consisted of peripheral blood mononuclear cells (PBMCs), taken before the fourth cycle of nivolumab. These receptors came from a human donor with classical Hodgkin lymphoma.

The chain couples TRBV4-3 to TRBJ2-7, with 10 bases that match TRBD1. The CDR3 has 16 residues. V shed 0 bases and J 4 bases; nucleotides not matched to a gene: 6. From germline, CDR1 is LGHNA and CDR2 YSLEER. The CDR3: CASSQESWGQGYEQYF. The CDR3, as DNA: TGCGCCAGCAGCCAAGAATCTTGGGGACAGGGGTACGAGCAGTACTTC.

V usage is TRBV5-1 and J usage is TRBJ2-1, with 7 bases fitting TRBD2. After removal of 0 bases from V and 4 bases from J, the junction contained 7 bases not matched to a gene. CDR3 size: 16 residues. Per the germline V gene, CDR1 is SGHRS and CDR2 is YFSETQ. The CDR3 loop reads CASSLVAGVSYNEQFF. CDR3 coding DNA: TGCGCCAGCAGCTTGGTTGCGGGAGTTTCTTACAATGAGCAGTTCTTC.

This clone was recorded a few times. This chain joins TRBV27 and TRBJ1-2; TRBD1 is a possible D gene (5 bases). This CDR3 region has 13 residues. The V and J ends lost 4 bases and 8 bases respectively, with 14 bases between them. Germline loops: CDR1 MNHEY, CDR2 SMNVEV (reference sequence). In nucleotides, the CDR3 is TGTGCCAGCAGTTATGGGGGTCAAGGCGGCTACACCTTC. Translated: CASSYGGQGGYTF.

The J gene is TRBJ1-1, the V gene TRBV9; 10 bases align to TRBD1. CDR3 length equals 13 residues. Germline CDR1 is SGDLS and CDR2 is YYNGEE. The trim removed 5 bases at V and 5 bases at J, leaving 3 bases unmatched. CDR3: CASRPGQGTEAFF. For the CDR3, the DNA is TGTGCCAGCAGACCGGGACAGGGGACTGAAGCTTTCTTT.

The sample holds one count of this clone. The chain uses TRBV28 and TRBJ1-2, with 10 bases identical to TRBD1. Germline V CDR1 and CDR2: MDHEN, SYDVKM. The CDR3 has 16 amino acids. The ends lost 3 bases at V and 0 bases at J; junction bases unmatched: 4. The DNA of the CDR3 is TGTGCCAGCAGTTTCGGGACAGGGGACACTAACTATGGCTACACCTTC. Amino acid sequence: CASSFGTGDTNYGYTF.

The V gene is TRBV9, the J gene TRBJ1-6; D is perhaps TRBD1 (5 bases). This CDR3 is 14 amino acids long. CDR1 is SGDLS and CDR2 is YYNGEE in the germline V gene. The V gene lost 2 bases and the J gene lost 5 bases, with 8 bases spanning the gap. CDR3 sequence: CASSVGGNNSPLHF. DNA of the CDR3: TGTGCCAGCAGCGTTGGGGGGAATAATTCACCCCTCCACTTT.

The J gene is TRBJ2-1, the V gene TRBV27; 12 bases match TRBD2. V shed 5 bases, J shed 0 bases, and the junction held 2 bases outside the gene matches. CDR1 and CDR2 (germline): MNHEY, SMNVEV (reference sequence). The CDR3 totals 16 residues. The CDR3: CASSPSGGASYNEQFF. The CDR3, as DNA: TGTGCCAGCAGTCCTAGCGGGGGGGCCTCCTACAATGAGCAGTTCTTC.

The rearrangement joins TRBV4-3 to TRBJ2-1; TRBD2 agrees at 11 bases. Unmatched junction bases numbered 6, after V lost 0 bases and J lost 5 bases. CDR3 length: 17 amino acids. The V gene's germline CDR1 is LGHNA and CDR2 YSLEER. CDR3 residues: CASSQDWGLADDNEQFF. CDR3 coding DNA: TGCGCCAGCAGCCAAGATTGGGGACTAGCGGATGACAATGAGCAGTTCTTC.

This clone was detected a few times. V gene TRBV27 combines with J gene TRBJ2-5; D gene ambiguous. In germline, CDR1 is MNHEY, CDR2 SMNVEV (reference sequence). Trimming removed 5 bases at V and 1 base at J, with 8 bases between. The CDR3 spans 13 residues. The CDR3 bases are TGTGCCAGCAGTCTCGATCTCCAAGAGACCCAGTACTTC. Protein product: CASSLDLQETQYF.

The CDR3 coding sequence is TGCAGCGTTGAAGTGGGCAGGGGACTACTTGATTACGAGCAGTACTTC. It encodes CSVEVGRGLLDYEQYF. This sequence joins TRBV29-1 and TRBJ2-7, with a tentative D call TRBD2 (7 bases). The germline V gene has CDR1 SQVTM and CDR2 ANQGSEA. The V and J ends lost 1 base and 4 bases respectively, with 20 bases between them. CDR3 length equals 16 residues.

The V gene is TRBV6-5, the J gene TRBJ2-7; 9 bases align to TRBD1. Germline CDR1 reads MNHEY; CDR2 reads SVGAGI. With 6 bases clipped from V and 7 bases from J, the junction kept 13 bases outside the gene matches. The CDR3 length is 15 residues. The CDR3 bases are TGTGCCAGCAGGGATCCGGGACAGGGATCGCGAGAGCAGTACTTC. Translation: CASRDPGQGSREQYF.

This clone was seen once. The chain uses TRBV18 and TRBJ2-3; D is perhaps TRBD2 (6 bases). This CDR3 contains 16 residues. Germline V gene data show CDR1 as KGHSH and CDR2 as LQKENI. V dropped 0 bases and J dropped 0 bases, with 10 bases sitting between them. DNA of the CDR3: TGTGCCAGCTCACCACCGGAGGGGCTGAGCACAGATACGCAGTATTTT. It encodes CASSPPEGLSTDTQYF.

The V and J genes are TRBV11-3 and TRBJ2-7, with D possibly TRBD1 on 5 matching bases. CDR1 SGHNT and CDR2 YENEEA come from the germline V gene. The CDR3 consists of 13 residues. Between the trimmed V and J ends, which lost 1 base and 4 bases, there was a span of 8 bases. The CDR3 is CASSLVTGYEQYF. In DNA, the CDR3 is TGTGCCAGCAGCTTAGTCACAGGTTACGAGCAGTACTTC.

The chain carries TRBV15 and TRBJ2-7; 8 bases fit TRBD1. The CDR3 sequence is 17 residues long. Germline V gene data show CDR1 as LNHNV and CDR2 as YYDKDF (reference sequence). Trimming cost V 1 base and J 1 base; bases outside gene matches: 9. The CDR3 DNA reads as TGTGCCACCAGCAGAGGCAACACCGGGACAGGATCCTACGAGCAGTACTTC. It is translated as CATSRGNTGTGSYEQYF.

The CDR3 bases are TGTGCCAGCAGCTTAGACAGGGACTACTACGAGCAGTACTTC. Protein sequence: CASSLDRDYYEQYF. The chain uses TRBV2 and TRBJ2-7, with D perhaps matching TRBD1 or TRBD2 (7 bases each). Germline loops: CDR1 SNHLY, CDR2 FYNNEI. This CDR3 is built from 14 residues. V lost 6 bases to trimming and J lost 3 bases, with 15 bases between them.

This chain joins TRBV7-2 and TRBJ1-4; the match to TRBD1 covers 9 bases. This CDR3 has 16 amino acids. CDR1 SGHTA and CDR2 FQGNSA come from the germline V gene. V shed 5 bases, J shed 8 bases, and the junction held 12 bases outside the gene matches. DNA of the CDR3: TGTGCCAGCAGCGTTCAACCGGGACAGGGAGAAGAAAAACTGTTTTTT. Its translation is CASSVQPGQGEEKLFF.

This chain joins TRBV5-1 and TRBJ1-5; 10 positions match TRBD1. The germline gives CDR1 SGHRS, CDR2 YFSETQ. CDR3 length: 17 residues. Germline trimming cut 4 bases from V and 7 bases from J; bases unmatched to any gene: 14. CDR3 DNA sequence: TGCGCCAGCAGCCTCGAGCCGACAGGGGGCGCTGGGCAGCCCCAGCATTTT. This translates into CASSLEPTGGAGQPQHF.

The rearrangement uses TRBV27 and TRBJ2-2, with D perhaps matching TRBD2 (5 bases). The length of the CDR3 is 13 residues. Germline assignment: CDR1 MNHEY and CDR2 SMNVEV (reference sequence). V was pared by 3 bases and J by 6 bases, with 8 bases between. The CDR3 sequence: CASSLRVAGELFF. The CDR3 region has the DNA TGTGCCAGCAGTTTGAGGGTCGCCGGGGAGCTGTTTTTT.

This clone was observed once. This rearrangement joins TRBV5-6 to TRBJ2-6; unclear D gene. Germline lookup yields CDR1 SGHDT and CDR2 YYEEEE. The CDR3 covers 16 residues. Trimming cost V 2 bases and J 0 bases, with 9 bases left between them. CDR3 residues: CASSLAGTSGANVLTF. DNA of the CDR3: TGTGCCAGCAGCTTAGCAGGAACCTCTGGGGCCAACGTCCTGACTTTC.

The chain carries TRBV2 and TRBJ2-7; a possible D gene is TRBD2 (6 bases). This CDR3 is built from 14 residues. Germline V CDR1 and CDR2: SNHLY, FYNNEI. V was shortened by 6 bases and J by 2 bases, with 14 bases between the two germline ends. The DNA for the CDR3 is TGTGCCAGCAGGGCCTTTGCGGGGACCTACGAGCAGTACTTC. It translates to CASRAFAGTYEQYF.

This clone was detected only a few times. The J gene is TRBJ2-5, the V gene TRBV9; possible D gene TRBD1, 6 bases. Germline CDR1 and CDR2: SGDLS and YYNGEE. The CDR3 length is 15 residues. Trimming removed 0 bases from V and 4 bases from J, with 13 bases in between. CDR3 sequence: CASSVATGPGETQYF. For the CDR3, the DNA is TGTGCCAGCAGCGTAGCAACAGGGCCGGGAGAGACCCAGTACTTC.

The chain recombines TRBV19 with TRBJ1-1, with unresolved D. Between the trimmed V and J ends, which lost 7 bases and 1 base, there was a span of 10 bases. Germline-derived CDR1 and CDR2 are LNHDA and SQIVND (reference sequence). This CDR3 has 13 amino acids. Here the CDR3 reads CASKVGGNTEAFF. CDR3 coding DNA: TGTGCCAGTAAGGTAGGTGGGAACACTGAAGCTTTCTTT.

The rearrangement links TRBV6-4 to TRBJ1-1; D gene unclear. In germline, CDR1 is MRHNA, CDR2 SNTAGT. Trimming took off 4 bases at V and 0 bases at J, with 6 bases between the two ends. The length of the CDR3 is 13 residues. Written as DNA, the CDR3 is TGTGCCAGCAGTGTGACGGTGAACACTGAAGCTTTCTTT. The encoded protein is CASSVTVNTEAFF.

The gene calls are TRBV6-1 and TRBJ1-5; no clear D gene. V lost 1 base, J lost 6 bases, and 4 bases lay in between. This CDR3 region has 12 residues. Looked up from germline, CDR1 is MNHNS and CDR2 is SASEGT. The CDR3, as DNA: TGTGCCAGCAGTGAAGGGGGTCAGCCCCAGCATTTT. Protein sequence: CASSEGGQPQHF.

V usage is TRBV2 and J usage is TRBJ2-7, with TRBD2 identical over 12 bases. This CDR3 region has 16 residues. V trimming: 7 bases; J trimming: 6 bases; junction bases outside the gene matches: 13. Germline CDR1 reads SNHLY; CDR2 reads FYNNEI. The CDR3 is CASTDQTSGSIGEQYF. The CDR3 nucleotides are TGTGCCAGCACCGACCAGACTAGCGGGAGTATTGGCGAGCAGTACTTC. The full variable domain, its missing parts supplied by reference TRBV2 and TRBJ2-7, is EPEVTQTPSHQVTQMGQEVILRCVPISNHLYFYWYRQILGQKVEFLVSFYNNEISEKSEIFDDQFSVERPDGSNFTLKIRSTKLEDSAMYFCASTDQTSGSIGEQYFGPGTRLTVT.

The chain combines TRBV13 with TRBJ2-1; 11 bases line up with TRBD2. The junction had 11 bases not matched to a gene; V was cut back by 4 bases and J by 0 bases. This CDR3 region has 19 residues. Per germline, CDR1 PRHDT and CDR2 FYEKMQ (reference sequence). CDR3 DNA: TGTGCCAGCAGCTCCCCTAGCGGTAGCGGGAGGGACTCCTACAATGAGCAGTTCTTC. Its protein product is CASSSPSGSGRDSYNEQFF.

This clone was observed a few times. V and J are TRBV7-9 and TRBJ1-3, with D hard to call. The V end was cut by 1 base, the J end by 6 bases, with 4 bases between. Germline CDR1 is SEHNR and CDR2 is FQNEAQ (reference sequence). CDR3 size: 12 residues. The CDR3 DNA is TGTGCCAGCAGCTTAGTTCTAAACACCATATATTTT. It encodes CASSLVLNTIYF. Combining the CDR3 with reference TRBV7-9 and TRBJ1-3 gives the whole variable domain DTGVSQNPRHKITKRGQNVTFRCDPISEHNRLYWYRQTLGQGPEFLTYFQNEAQLEKSRLLSDRFSAERPKGSFSTLEIQRTEQGDSAMYLCASSLVLNTIYFGEGSWLTVV.

J is TRBJ2-1 and V is TRBV13; D is unresolved. From germline, CDR1 is PRHDT and CDR2 FYEKMQ (reference sequence). V shed 0 bases and J shed 12 bases, with 9 bases lying between them. This CDR3 comprises 12 residues. CDR3 nucleotides: TGTGCCAGCAGCTTAGGGGGGATTACGCAGTTCTTC. This gives the protein CASSLGGITQFF.

V gene TRBV27 combines with J gene TRBJ2-7; 8 nucleotides agree with TRBD1. Germline V gene lookup returns CDR1 MNHEY and CDR2 SMNVEV (reference sequence). Germline trimming cut 6 bases from V and 5 bases from J; bases unmatched to any gene: 6. The CDR3 consists of 13 residues. This CDR3 is CASRTGVTNEQYF. In DNA form, the CDR3 reads TGTGCCAGCAGGACAGGGGTAACGAACGAGCAGTACTTC.

The chain carries TRBV5-8 and TRBJ2-7; D is unclear. V was pared by 4 bases and J by 0 bases, with 17 bases between. The germline CDR1 and CDR2 sequences are SGHTS and YDEGEE. This CDR3 comprises 16 residues. CDR3 protein: CASSLRRSKSSYEQYF. The DNA for the CDR3 is TGTGCCAGCAGCCTCCGACGTTCCAAGAGCTCCTACGAGCAGTACTTC.

J is TRBJ2-7 and V is TRBV2; perhaps TRBD2 as D (6 bases). Germline V gives CDR1 SNHLY, CDR2 FYNNEI. V was shortened by 3 bases and J by 5 bases, with 11 bases between the two germline ends. This CDR3 has 13 amino acids. CDR3 protein: CASSERGWHEQYF. CDR3 in DNA: TGTGCCAGCAGTGAGCGGGGCTGGCACGAGCAGTACTTC. Using reference TRBV2 and TRBJ2-7 for the parts outside the CDR3, the full variable domain is EPEVTQTPSHQVTQMGQEVILRCVPISNHLYFYWYRQILGQKVEFLVSFYNNEISEKSEIFDDQFSVERPDGSNFTLKIRSTKLEDSAMYFCASSERGWHEQYFGPGTRLTVT.

V usage is TRBV19 and J usage is TRBJ2-3; possibly TRBD1 for D (6 bases). V dropped 6 bases and J dropped 2 bases, with 15 bases sitting between them. The CDR3 runs 15 residues. CDR1 is LNHDA and CDR2 is SQIVND in the germline V gene (reference sequence). CDR3 in amino acids: CASSQSRGPTDTQYF. The CDR3 coding sequence is TGTGCCAGTAGCCAAAGCAGGGGTCCCACAGATACGCAGTATTTT.